A single sample is the source of the 22 T cell receptor beta chains below, sequenced in a study of T cell repertoires in cytomegalovirus infection. These receptors have no known antigen. TCRdb independently ran MiXCR on the reads; one entry per CDR3 protein. The sample holds 600,000 to 700,000 distinct CDR3 sequences, 33% seen once. Specimen: cultured PBMCs, collected from culture after CMV antigen stimulation. The source is a human donor in good health (CMV status not recorded). Some clones in this sample may be carry-over from other donors' samples.

This sequence joins TRBV2 and TRBJ1-1; 7 nucleotides agree with TRBD1. The CDR3 length is 13 residues. V shed 7 bases, J shed 4 bases, and the junction held 6 bases outside the gene matches. Per germline, CDR1 SNHLY and CDR2 FYNNEI. The CDR3 DNA is TGTGCCAGCAATGACAGGGATGGCACTGAAGCTTTCTTT. The encoded protein is CASNDRDGTEAFF.

This clonotype was counted between two and nine times. The V and J genes are TRBV4-1 and TRBJ1-5, with D perhaps matching TRBD1 (6 bases). Germline CDR1 is MGHRA and CDR2 is YSYEKL. Trimming removed 3 bases from V and 0 bases from J, with 15 bases in between. The CDR3 covers 17 residues. As DNA, the CDR3 is TGCGCCAGCAGCCATCCACAGGGCAGCAATAGCAATCAGCCCCAGCATTTT. It yields the protein CASSHPQGSNSNQPQHF.

This clonotype was recorded many times. The chain has TRBV12-5 and TRBJ1-2; tentatively, D is TRBD1 (5 bases). Germline V gene sequence: CDR1 LGHNT, CDR2 FRNRAP. Trimming removed 5 bases from V and 4 bases from J, with 11 bases in between. This CDR3 region has 13 residues. This CDR3 reads CASGDDSSYGYTF. DNA of the CDR3: TGTGCTAGTGGTGATGACAGCTCCTATGGCTACACCTTC.

This chain uses TRBV11-2 with TRBJ2-3, with 9 bases matching TRBD2. In germline, CDR1 is SGHAT, CDR2 FQNNGV. Losses at the gene ends were 1 base for V and 2 bases for J; bases not matched to a gene: 4. This CDR3 region has 16 residues. This CDR3 reads CASSLVLAGYTDTQYF. CDR3 nucleotides: TGTGCCAGCAGCTTAGTTCTAGCGGGATACACAGATACGCAGTATTTT.

This clonotype was recorded at least ten times. V usage is TRBV7-6 and J usage is TRBJ2-7; D unclear. The V end was cut by 5 bases, the J end by 3 bases, with 14 bases between. The CDR3 is 14 residues long. Germline V gene sequence: CDR1 SGHVS, CDR2 FNYEAQ. In DNA form, the CDR3 reads TGTGCCAGCAGCCCGTCCCCCGCGGACTACGAGCAGTACTTC. Encoded protein: CASSPSPADYEQYF.

A few counts support this clonotype. In nucleotides, the CDR3 is TGCGCCAGCAGCCAAGATTACCTGGACGGACAAGAGACCCAGTACTTC. The encoded protein is CASSQDYLDGQETQYF. The chain is built from TRBV4-3 and TRBJ2-5; D is unresolved. This CDR3 has 16 residues. With 0 bases removed from V and 2 bases from J, the gap between germline ends came to 13 bases. Germline CDR1 and CDR2: LGHNA and YSLEER.

This sequence joins TRBV4-1 and TRBJ2-1; D may be TRBD1 or TRBD2 (7 bases each). The V gene lost 10 bases and the J gene lost 7 bases, with 17 bases spanning the gap. Germline V CDR1 and CDR2: MGHRA, YSYEKL. The length of the CDR3 is 13 residues. CDR3 residues: CATQGEGQNEQFF. Here the CDR3 DNA reads TGCGCCACCCAGGGGGAGGGCCAAAATGAGCAGTTCTTC.

This clonotype was recorded many times. The chain carries TRBV7-2 and TRBJ2-5; 7 nucleotides align to TRBD2. V was pared by 1 base and J by 1 base, with 3 bases of the junction left unmatched. The CDR3 runs to 15 residues. Germline loops: CDR1 SGHTA, CDR2 FQGNSA. CDR3 DNA sequence: TGTGCCAGCAGCTTAGGGGGGAGGGCCCAAGAGACCCAGTACTTC. Amino acid sequence: CASSLGGRAQETQYF.

This clonotype was observed a few times. The chain has TRBV6-2 or TRBV6-3 and TRBJ2-5, with D possibly TRBD1 on 5 matching bases. Germline V gene sequence: CDR1 MNHEY, CDR2 SVGEGT. Trimming cost V 6 bases and J 4 bases, with 12 bases left between them. The CDR3 is made up of 13 amino acids. The CDR3 sequence: CASRLDSLETQYF. The CDR3 coding sequence is TGTGCCAGCAGACTCGACAGTCTAGAGACCCAGTACTTC.

Only a few counts were recorded for this clonotype. V usage is TRBV7-9 and J usage is TRBJ2-5; D call uncertain. Trimming pared 3 bases from V and 5 bases from J, leaving 7 bases between. This CDR3 is 12 amino acids long. The V gene's germline CDR1 is SEHNR and CDR2 FQNEAQ (reference sequence). The CDR3 bases are TGTGCCAGCAGCTTCACTGGTGAGACCCAGTACTTC. It yields the protein CASSFTGETQYF.

This clonotype was observed at least ten times. The chain is built from TRBV7-2 and TRBJ2-5; 9 nucleotides align to TRBD2. V gave up 5 bases and J gave up 5 bases; unmatched junction bases: 9. The length of the CDR3 is 15 residues. Germline-derived CDR1 and CDR2 are SGHTA and FQGNSA. CDR3 amino acids: CASSPPLAGMETQYF. CDR3 DNA sequence: TGTGCCAGCAGCCCCCCACTAGCGGGCATGGAGACCCAGTACTTC.

In this sample, this clonotype turned up a few times. This chain joins TRBV6-2 or TRBV6-3 and TRBJ1-2; D uncertain. Trimming stripped 3 bases from V and 8 bases from J, with 16 bases between. The CDR3 runs to 14 residues. Germline assignment: CDR1 MNHEY and CDR2 SVGEGT. CDR3 sequence reads: CASSYNGGLRGYTF. The CDR3 DNA follows: TGTGCCAGCAGTTATAACGGCGGGCTCCGAGGCTACACCTTC.

This chain links TRBV6-5 with TRBJ2-7, with D possibly TRBD2 on 6 matching bases. The CDR3 sequence is 15 residues long. Germline CDR1 MNHEY, CDR2 SVGAGI. Trimming removed 6 bases from V and 0 bases from J, with 15 bases in between. CDR3 region: CASSRRVWSSYEQYF. The CDR3 coding sequence is TGTGCCAGCAGCAGGAGGGTGTGGAGCTCCTACGAGCAGTACTTC.

V is TRBV12-3 or TRBV12-4 and J is TRBJ2-2; 9 bases fit TRBD1. The CDR3 spans 14 residues. The V gene end was trimmed by 5 bases and the J gene end by 9 bases; junction bases not matched to a gene: 7. The CDR3 coding sequence is TGTGCCAGCAGTAGTTACAGGGGGCGCCGGGAGCTGTTTTTT. It codes for CASSSYRGRRELFF.

The gene calls are TRBV11-1 and TRBJ2-5; 10 bases match TRBD2. The CDR3 totals 15 residues. The V gene's germline CDR1 is SGHAT and CDR2 FQDESV (reference sequence). Trimming took 4 bases from V and 5 from J; bases not matched to a gene: 7. DNA of the CDR3: TGTGCCAGCAGCTCACCACTAGCGGGGCCTGAGACCCAGTACTTC. It encodes CASSSPLAGPETQYF.

This clonotype was observed a single time. The chain has TRBV20-1 and TRBJ1-2; D is perhaps TRBD1 (5 bases). This CDR3 has 13 residues. Trimming stripped 3 bases from V and 6 bases from J, with 14 bases between. Germline CDR1 and CDR2: DFQATT and SNEGSKA (reference sequence). CDR3 amino acids: CSARVAQGNGYTF. The DNA of the CDR3 is TGCAGTGCTAGGGTGGCGCAGGGCAATGGCTACACCTTC.

The chain links TRBV6-1 to TRBJ2-3, with TRBD2 matching 10 bases. The V gene's germline CDR1 is MNHNS and CDR2 SASEGT. The V gene end was trimmed by 6 bases and the J gene end by 7 bases; junction bases not matched to a gene: 13. The CDR3 has 16 residues. The CDR3 DNA sequence: TGTGCCAGCAGCCCACCCTTACTAGCGGGAAGGAATACGCAGTATTTT. Translating it yields CASSPPLLAGRNTQYF.

DNA for the CDR3: TGTGCCAGCAGTCAAAACTTCCGGACTAGCGGGAATCGGCGGTTGTTTCGGGAGACCCAGTACTTC. Protein: CASSQNFRTSGNRRLFRETQYF. The chain combines TRBV6-1 with TRBJ2-5; the match to TRBD2 covers 12 bases. This CDR3 spans 22 amino acids. The V gene's germline CDR1 is MNHNS and CDR2 SASEGT. The ends lost 5 bases at V and 5 bases at J; junction bases unmatched: 27.

This clonotype was seen a handful of times. The rearrangement links TRBV20-1 to TRBJ2-1; D may match TRBD1 or TRBD2 (5 bases each). Trimming left V 3 bases short and J 2 bases short, with 8 bases between. There are 13 residues in the CDR3. Germline V gene lookup returns CDR1 DFQATT and CDR2 SNEGSKA (reference sequence). This CDR3 is CSASGAAYNEQFF. The CDR3 region has the DNA TGCAGTGCTAGCGGGGCGGCCTACAATGAGCAGTTCTTC.

This clonotype was observed a handful of times. V and J are TRBV7-2 and TRBJ2-5; 10 bases line up with TRBD2. After removal of 5 bases from V and 6 bases from J, the junction contained 9 bases not matched to a gene. Germline V lookup: CDR1 SGHTA, CDR2 FQGNSA. CDR3 size: 15 residues. CDR3 bases: TGTGCCAGCAGCCCCCGACTAGCGGGCGGACAGACCCAGTACTTC. Translating it yields CASSPRLAGGQTQYF. The full variable domain, completed using reference TRBV7-2 and TRBJ2-5, is GAGVSQSPSNKVTEKGKDVELRCDPISGHTALYWYRQSLGQGLEFLIYFQGNSAPDKSGLPSDRFSAERTGGSVSTLTIQRTQQEDSAVYLCASSPRLAGGQTQYFGPGTRLLVL.

This clonotype was counted ten times or more. The chain recombines TRBV7-2 with TRBJ2-5, with no clear D. V was trimmed by 5 bases and J by 4 bases, leaving 17 bases between them. Germline V gene sequence: CDR1 SGHTA, CDR2 FQGNSA. This CDR3 spans 15 amino acids. The CDR3 nucleotides read TGTGCCAGCAGCCCCAAAGCCCGTTATCGAGAGACCCAGTACTTC. It translates to CASSPKARYRETQYF. Drawing the rest from reference TRBV7-2 and TRBJ2-5, the complete variable domain is GAGVSQSPSNKVTEKGKDVELRCDPISGHTALYWYRQSLGQGLEFLIYFQGNSAPDKSGLPSDRFSAERTGGSVSTLTIQRTQQEDSAVYLCASSPKARYRETQYFGPGTRLLVL.

The rearrangement links TRBV4-2 to TRBJ2-3; D may correspond to TRBD1 or TRBD2 (6 bases each). This CDR3 is built from 15 residues. Germline V gives CDR1 LGHNA, CDR2 YNFKEQ. V dropped 1 base and J dropped 6 bases, with 14 bases sitting between them. The CDR3 DNA reads as TGTGCCAGCAGCCAAGGGGGGGCACAAGGGGATACGCAGTATTTT. Translation gives CASSQGGAQGDTQYF.